What follows are 15 T cell receptor beta chains derived from one specimen sequenced in a study of blood T cell repertoires in COVID-19. Sequencing was performed with immunoSEQ multiplex PCR; in TCRdb, only in-frame clones are kept and a portion is missing. The table records 9,500 to 13,000 clones, approximately 90% of them present only once. Source material: peripheral blood. These receptors were obtained from a human donor in a cohort sampled during active COVID-19.

In this sample, this clone turned up once. V and J are TRBV28 and TRBJ2-5; D unclear. Trimming stripped 3 bases from V and 5 bases from J, with 10 bases between. This CDR3 has 13 amino acids. Germline CDR1 is MDHEN and CDR2 is SYDVKM. Here the CDR3 DNA reads TGTGCCAGCAGTTTTGGTGGCGGCGAGACCCAGTACTTC. It specifies CASSFGGGETQYF.

The chain joins TRBV20-1 to TRBJ2-1, with D perhaps matching TRBD2 (5 bases). Trimming removed 3 bases from V and 0 bases from J, with 9 bases in between. This CDR3 comprises 14 residues. CDR1 is DFQATT and CDR2 is SNEGSKA in the germline V gene (reference sequence). This chain's CDR3 is CSASPGSSYNEQFF. In nucleotides, the CDR3 is TGCAGTGCTAGTCCGGGGAGCTCCTACAATGAGCAGTTCTTC.

This chain uses TRBV27 with TRBJ2-7; tentatively, D is TRBD2 (6 bases). Germline-derived CDR1 and CDR2 are MNHEY and SMNVEV (reference sequence). CDR3 size: 14 residues. V was clipped by 7 bases and J by 6 bases, with 19 bases between them. The DNA of the CDR3 is TGTGCCAGCACCCCTGGGGGGAAGTCGCGCGAGCAGTACTTC. Translating it yields CASTPGGKSREQYF.

The gene calls are TRBV20-1 and TRBJ1-1, with TRBD1 as a possible D gene (5 bases). The CDR3 contains 11 residues. Looked up from germline, CDR1 is DFQATT and CDR2 is SNEGSKA (reference sequence). V was trimmed by 8 bases and J by 4 bases, leaving 11 bases between them. The CDR3 DNA reads as TGCAGTACAGGCTCGCGCACTGAAGCTTTCTTT. Translating it yields CSTGSRTEAFF.

The chain carries TRBV5-1 and TRBJ2-3, with 12 bases matching TRBD2. Germline CDR1 reads SGHRS; CDR2 reads YFSETQ. V lost 2 bases, J lost 3 bases, and 4 bases stayed unmatched. This CDR3 comprises 16 residues. In DNA form, the CDR3 reads TGCGCCAGCAGCTTTGAACTAGCGGGGGGAACAGATACGCAGTATTTT. This encodes CASSFELAGGTDTQYF. The variable domain in full, with the rest retrieved from reference TRBV5-1 and TRBJ2-3, is KAGVTQTPRYLIKTRGQQVTLSCSPISGHRSVSWYQQTPGQGLQFLFEYFSETQRNKGNFPGRFSGRQFSNSRSEMNVSTLELGDSALYLCASSFELAGGTDTQYFGPGTRLTVL.

The chain uses TRBV7-8 and TRBJ1-5; D perhaps matches TRBD1 (6 bases). V lost 0 bases to trimming and J lost 10 bases, with 22 bases between them. CDR1 is SGHVS and CDR2 is FQNEAQ in the germline V gene. The CDR3 length is 17 residues. As DNA, the CDR3 is TGTGCCAGCAGCTTAGCGCCGGGACACACCAAGAGGAATCCCCAGCATTTT. As protein: CASSLAPGHTKRNPQHF.

This clone was seen a few times. The V gene is TRBV10-1, the J gene TRBJ1-6; TRBD1 matches at 10 bases. The CDR3 is 16 residues long. After removal of 5 bases from V and 6 bases from J, the junction contained 7 bases not matched to a gene. Germline V gene sequence: CDR1 WNHNN, CDR2 SYGVQD (reference sequence). CDR3 nucleotides: TGCGCCAGCAGTCATCGGGACAGGGGTGGTAATTCACCCCTCCACTTT. Protein: CASSHRDRGGNSPLHF.

The chain uses TRBV5-5 and TRBJ1-2; D not resolved. The V and J ends lost 4 bases and 8 bases respectively, with 15 bases between them. Per the germline V gene, CDR1 is SGHKS and CDR2 is YYEKEE (reference sequence). The CDR3 contains 13 residues. CDR3 nucleotide sequence: TGTGCCAGCAGCCTAACCCGCGCTCGGGGCTACACCTTC. It codes for CASSLTRARGYTF.

The rearrangement uses TRBV2 and TRBJ2-5, with D possibly TRBD2 on 7 matching bases. CDR1 and CDR2 (germline): SNHLY, FYNNEI. The CDR3 covers 15 residues. With 8 bases removed from V and 5 bases from J, the gap between germline ends came to 21 bases. The CDR3 nucleotides read TGTGCCAGCGGGGGGGCAGGAAGGGCTGCTGAGACCCAGTACTTC. This codes for CASGGAGRAAETQYF.

This chain connects TRBV25-1 to TRBJ1-6; TRBD1 matches 10 bases. Germline V gene sequence: CDR1 MGHDK, CDR2 SYGVNS. There are 14 residues in the CDR3. Trimming cost V 3 bases and J 10 bases; bases outside gene matches: 3. CDR3 sequence (DNA): TGTGCCAGCAGTGAGTTGACAGGGGGCTCACCCCTCCACTTT. Its translation: CASSELTGGSPLHF.

The genes are TRBV5-4 and TRBJ2-5; TRBD1 aligns across 8 bases. With 4 bases clipped from V and 8 bases from J, the junction kept 13 bases outside the gene matches. CDR1 is SGHNT and CDR2 is YYREEE in the germline V gene (reference sequence). This CDR3 comprises 15 residues. The DNA of the CDR3 is TGTGCCAGCAGCCAGCCGGGACAGGAGCCTGCAACCCAGTACTTC. The encoded protein is CASSQPGQEPATQYF.

The rearrangement uses TRBV7-6 and TRBJ1-5; D unresolved. In germline, CDR1 is SGHVS, CDR2 FNYEAQ. V lost 1 base and J lost 7, with 14 bases in between. CDR3 length: 15 amino acids. This CDR3 reads CASSLVSGPRQPQHF. CDR3 in DNA: TGTGCCAGCAGCTTAGTTTCAGGCCCCAGGCAGCCCCAGCATTTT.

The chain carries TRBV2 and TRBJ1-3, with a possible D match to TRBD1 (6 bases). The CDR3 is 14 amino acids. Trimming stripped 4 bases from V and 1 base from J, with 8 bases between. The germline V gene has CDR1 SNHLY and CDR2 FYNNEI. The CDR3 coding sequence is TGTGCCAGCAGTGCACAGGGATCTGGAAACACCATATATTTT. Translating gives CASSAQGSGNTIYF. The whole variable domain, filled in from reference TRBV2 and TRBJ1-3, reads EPEVTQTPSHQVTQMGQEVILRCVPISNHLYFYWYRQILGQKVEFLVSFYNNEISEKSEIFDDQFSVERPDGSNFTLKIRSTKLEDSAMYFCASSAQGSGNTIYFGEGSWLTVV.

The rearrangement uses TRBV4-2 and TRBJ2-1, with TRBD2 matching 8 bases. Trimming removed 4 bases from V and 0 bases from J; junction bases left unmatched: 14. The CDR3 spans 19 residues. The V gene's germline CDR1 is LGHNA and CDR2 YNFKEQ. The CDR3 sequence is CASSPLGGGFTSSYNEQFF. CDR3 DNA sequence: TGTGCCAGCAGCCCGCTGGGCGGGGGGTTTACCAGCTCCTACAATGAGCAGTTCTTC.

V and J are TRBV19 and TRBJ2-1, with D hard to call. The germline gives CDR1 LNHDA, CDR2 SQIVND (reference sequence). V shed 5 bases and J shed 3 bases, with 14 bases lying between them. CDR3 length equals 15 residues. CDR3: CASSGVWLNYNEQFF. The CDR3 DNA sequence: TGTGCCAGTAGTGGTGTGTGGCTTAACTACAATGAGCAGTTCTTC. The entire variable domain, with the rest obtained from reference TRBV19 and TRBJ2-1, is as follows: DGGITQSPKYLFRKEGQNVTLSCEQNLNHDAMYWYRQDPGQGLRLIYYSQIVNDFQKGDIAEGYSVSREKKESFPLTVTSAQKNPTAFYLCASSGVWLNYNEQFFGPGTRLTVL.